These T cell receptor beta chains were read from a single sample in a study of vaccination and CD4 T cells after COVID-19. TCRdb redid the calling of the PCR reads with MiXCR, one entry per CDR3 protein. There are 35,000 to 45,000 distinct CDR3 sequences in the sample; more than 35% occur only once, and 4.5% to 7% lies in the top ten. The source material was CD4+ T cells from blood, sampled about 7 months after SARS-CoV-2 vaccination. All receptors come from a human donor who had recovered from COVID-19. Both conserved end residues are part of each CDR3. A D gene is named only where the DNA matches it firmly. The listing skips clone size in some rows; elsewhere it reads once, few, many or a size class.

>NA|TRBJ2-7|NA|TRBV6-1
TGTGCCAGCAGAGTGAGCTCCTACGAGCAGTACTTC
CASRVSSYEQYF
>NA|TRBJ1-2|medium-sized|TRBV27
TGTGCCAGCAGTTTATGGGGGGCCCAGACTTATGGCTACACCTTC
CASSLWGAQTYGYTF
>TRBD1|TRBJ1-6|many|TRBV27
TGTGCCAGCAGTTTATACAGGGGGAAGGATTCACCCCTCCACTTT
CASSLYRGKDSPLHF
>NA|TRBJ1-2|NA|TRBV6-5
TGTGCCAGCAGTTACTCGCGGGTGATAAACTATGGCTACACCTTC
CASSYSRVINYGYTF
>TRBD1|TRBJ1-2|few|TRBV15
TGTGCCACCAGCAGAGATCTTGAGACAGGGGCAGAAGGCTACACCTTC
CATSRDLETGAEGYTF
>NA|TRBJ1-5|NA|TRBV28
TGTGCCAGCAGTCCGGGAACGTCCTATAGCAATCAGCCCCAGCATTTT
CASSPGTSYSNQPQHF
>NA|TRBJ2-5|few|TRBV12-3/TRBV12-4
TGTGCCAGCAGTCTCCAAGAGACCCAGTACTTC
CASSLQETQYF
>NA|TRBJ2-5|once|TRBV2
TGTGCCAGCACCCTTGGGGTGGGGCAGTCGACCCAGTACTTC
CASTLGVGQSTQYF
>TRBD2|TRBJ2-5|NA|TRBV19
TGTGCCACTGCGACTAGCGGGGGCCTCGGGATCCAGTACTTC
CATATSGGLGIQYF
>NA|TRBJ2-7|NA|TRBV2
TGTGCCAGCTCCAGAGGGGCATACTACGAGCAGTACTTC
CASSRGAYYEQYF
>TRBD2|TRBJ2-5|few|TRBV6-1
TGTGCCAGCAGATTCGGTCTAGCGGGAGCTGGGAAGACCCAGTACTTC
CASRFGLAGAGKTQYF
>TRBD1|TRBJ1-2|few|TRBV27
TGTGCCAGCAGTTACGGACAGGGTGTTAGCTATGGCTACACCTTC
CASSYGQGVSYGYTF
>NA|TRBJ1-6|few|TRBV27
TGTGCCAGCAGGCGCTGGGACGTAAGCTCCTATAATTCACCCCTCCACTTT
CASRRWDVSSYNSPLHF
>NA|TRBJ1-1|NA|TRBV10-3
TGTGCCATCAGTGAAGGGGACACTGAAGCTTTCTTT
CAISEGDTEAFF
>NA|TRBJ2-3|few|TRBV19
TGTGCCAGTAGTATAGTTTTCGTGGGCTCAGGGGATACGCAGTATTTT
CASSIVFVGSGDTQYF
>NA|TRBJ1-2|NA|TRBV27
TGTGCCAGCAGCCCGGCGGCATCGATCAGGGAAACATGGTACTACACCTTC
CASSPAASIRETWYYTF
>TRBD1|TRBJ2-3|few|TRBV6-5
TGTGCCAGCAGTTACGGGACAGGGGACACAGATACGCAGTATTTT
CASSYGTGDTDTQYF
>TRBD2|TRBJ2-3|few|TRBV20-1
TGCAGTGCTAGAGAACTTACGCCCATAGCGGGAGGCGGCACAGATACGCAGTATTTT
CSARELTPIAGGGTDTQYF
>TRBD1|TRBJ1-5|NA|TRBV2
TGTGCCAGCAGTCGACAGGGAGTTAGCAATCAGCCCCAGCATTTT
CASSRQGVSNQPQHF
>TRBD1|TRBJ2-7|few|TRBV11-3
TGTGCCAGCAGTCCCGGACAGGCGCCCTACGAGCAGTACTTC
CASSPGQAPYEQYF
>TRBD1|TRBJ2-7|few|TRBV6-5
TGTGCCAGCAGTTACACCGGGACAGGGATCGACGAGCAGTACTTC
CASSYTGTGIDEQYF
>TRBD2|TRBJ2-3|few|TRBV6-1
TGTGCCAGCAGGCGGGGACTAGAATCGGATACGCAGTATTTT
CASRRGLESDTQYF
>NA|TRBJ2-7|NA|TRBV7-9
TGTGCCAGCAGCTTGGCCGATCCCTACGAGCAGTACTTC
CASSLADPYEQYF
>TRBD1|TRBJ2-5|few|TRBV27
TGTGCCAGCAGTCGGTTAGGGACAGGGAGACAAGAGACCCAGTACTTC
CASSRLGTGRQETQYF
>TRBD2|TRBJ2-1|few|TRBV20-1
TGCAGTGCGGCCGGCTTCACAACCGGGACTAGCGGGAGAGGACTATACAATGAGCAGTTCTTC
CSAAGFTTGTSGRGLYNEQFF
>TRBD2|TRBJ2-1|NA|TRBV19
TGTGCCAGTACCATCTGGGGGGGAGGATACAATGAGCAGTTCTTC
CASTIWGGGYNEQFF
>NA|TRBJ2-2|NA|TRBV10-3
TGTGCCATCAGTGGGGGACCGACAGGGGAGCTGTTTTTT
CAISGGPTGELFF
>TRBD1|TRBJ2-7|NA|TRBV5-1
TGCGCCAGCAGCCCCTCCGGGACAGGGTTCTACGAGCAGTACTTC
CASSPSGTGFYEQYF
>NA|TRBJ1-6|NA|TRBV6-1
TGTGCCAGCAGCGGAGCTTCCTATATTTCACCCCTCCACTTT
CASSGASYISPLHF
>NA|TRBJ1-1|NA|TRBV27
TGTGCCAGCAGTCCTCGAGGGGGGGCTAACGCTTTCTTT
CASSPRGGANAFF
>NA|TRBJ1-2|few|TRBV2
TGTGCCAGCAGTGGTCATGCAAATGCCTATGGCTACACCTTC
CASSGHANAYGYTF
>TRBD1|TRBJ2-7|NA|TRBV6-1
TGTGCCAGCAGTGAAGGACAGGGACATTACGAGCAGTACTTC
CASSEGQGHYEQYF
>TRBD1|TRBJ1-5|few|TRBV4-3
TGCGCCAGCAGCCGGGACAGGGGGGGCAATCAGCCCCAGCATTTT
CASSRDRGGNQPQHF
>NA|TRBJ2-1|NA|TRBV19
TGTGCCAGTAGTATTCAGGACTCGTTGTTCTTC
CASSIQDSLFF
>TRBD1|TRBJ1-2|NA|TRBV20-1
TGCAGTGCTACAACAGGGGGCAGAGGCTACACCTTC
CSATTGGRGYTF
>NA|TRBJ2-7|NA|TRBV7-6
TGTGCCAGCAGCTTCTCGGGGGCTGGTTACGAGCAGTACTTC
CASSFSGAGYEQYF
>NA|TRBJ1-1|few|TRBV7-8
TGTGCCAGCAGCTTAGCGTCGACACTGGTGAACACTGAAGCTTTCTTT
CASSLASTLVNTEAFF
>TRBD2|TRBJ2-1|NA|TRBV7-9
TGTGCCAGCAGTCGGACTAGCGAATACAATGAGCAGTTCTTC
CASSRTSEYNEQFF
>TRBD1|TRBJ2-2|NA|TRBV6-4
TGTGCCAGCAGTGACTCAAGGACAGGGCCCAACACCGGGGAGCTGTTTTTT
CASSDSRTGPNTGELFF
>NA|TRBJ2-5|NA|TRBV28
TGTGCCAGCAGTTTAAAGGGGGGGCAAGAGACCCAGTACTTC
CASSLKGGQETQYF
>NA|TRBJ1-1|NA|TRBV4-1
TGCGCCAGCAGCCAAGGTGGGGGCCGCATGAACACTGAAGCTTTCTTT
CASSQGGGRMNTEAFF
>NA|TRBJ1-5|NA|TRBV20-1
TGCAGTGTCGGTCAGGCCAAGGGTGGTCAGCCCCAGCATTTT
CSVGQAKGGQPQHF
>NA|TRBJ2-7|NA|TRBV28
TGTGCCAGCAGTTTAGCGGGATGGGCCTACGAGCAGTACTTC
CASSLAGWAYEQYF
>NA|TRBJ2-7|NA|TRBV24-1
TGTGCCACCAGTGAACAAGGACGGGTACACTACGAGCAGTACTTC
CATSEQGRVHYEQYF
>NA|TRBJ2-3|few|TRBV7-3
TGTGCCAGCAGCTTAGGTGGGCAGAGCACAGATACGCAGTATTTT
CASSLGGQSTDTQYF
>TRBD1|TRBJ2-3|few|TRBV7-9
TGTGCCAGCAGCCCAAGACAGGGTAGTGACACAGATACGCAGTATTTT
CASSPRQGSDTDTQYF
>NA|TRBJ2-1|NA|TRBV7-3
TGTGCCAGCAGCCCTACTTTTGGCACTAACGGTGAGCAGTTCTTC
CASSPTFGTNGEQFF
>TRBD1|TRBJ2-5|NA|TRBV7-2
TGTGCCAGCAGCTTAGGAGGCGGACAGGGGGCCCCGTGGACCCAGTACTTC
CASSLGGGQGAPWTQYF
>NA|TRBJ2-5|few|TRBV6-2/TRBV6-3
TGTGCCAGCAGTGAGAGGGAAATGCAAGAGACCCAGTACTTC
CASSEREMQETQYF
>TRBD2|TRBJ2-7|NA|TRBV5-8
TGTGCCAGCAGAACCCGGGACTATCCCTACGAGCAGTACTTC
CASRTRDYPYEQYF